Listed below are T cell receptor beta chains from one sample, sequenced in a study of blood T cell repertoires in COVID-19. Assay: immunoSEQ multiplex PCR; the TCRdb copy retains only in-frame clones and omits some. The sample includes about 190,000 clones, around 86% of them seen just once. The sample comprised PBMCs or T cells enriched from blood (not recorded which). These receptors all come from a man aged 40-50 years with acute COVID-19. Each CDR3 is given with its conserved first and last residue.

V: TRBV24-1
CDR3: CATSTGAKVEQYF

V: TRBV20-1
CDR3: CSARDWPAQYF

V: TRBV5-1
CDR3: CASSLGYGGDGQPQHF

V: TRBV5-5
CDR3: CASSLAGFEQYF

V: TRBV5-1
CDR3: CASSQEGVYNEQFF

V: TRBV7-6
CDR3: CASRERGTGELFF

V: TRBV6-5
CDR3: CASRRDSGGPDRF

V: TRBV11-1
CDR3: CASSWTDSGNTIYF

V: TRBV5-1
CDR3: CASSLGGRTNEQFF

V: TRBV28
CDR3: CASSLLLFRQVSGRSYNEQFF

V: TRBV5-1
CDR3: CASSHDRGGQPQHF

V: TRBV6-2/TRBV6-3
CDR3: CASSRSGSAKTQYF

V: TRBV30
CDR3: CAWGALAGGMVNEQFF

V: TRBV29-1
CDR3: CSVLMTGARLSKVTQYF

V: TRBV4-1
CDR3: CASSPSRETQYF

V: TRBV18
CDR3: CASSPSVGSLVEQFF

V: TRBV27
CDR3: CASSLAGTYNEQFF

V: TRBV29-1
CDR3: CSVDNNEKLFF

V: TRBV3-1/TRBV3-2
CDR3: CASSHRLAKNIQYF

V: TRBV6-1
CDR3: CASSDISAGYEQYF

V: TRBV5-1
CDR3: CATSRDIGTDTQYF

V: TRBV25-1
CDR3: CASSEINRENEQYF

V: TRBV5-4
CDR3: CASSLWGAEAFF

V: TRBV7-9
CDR3: CASSFRVTEAFF

V: TRBV28
CDR3: CASSLWAGGTDTQYF

V: TRBV7-8
CDR3: CASSLGTGVNNQPQHF

V: TRBV28
CDR3: CASSLQVPNYGYTF

V: TRBV27
CDR3: CASSSAGRNEQFF

V: TRBV9
CDR3: CASSPRERGGRNEQYF

V: TRBV6-4
CDR3: CASSRVASGSPSNEQFF

V: TRBV29-1
CDR3: CSVSTSSNTEAFF

V: TRBV27
CDR3: CASSPAGLAELGFSEQYF

V: TRBV6-5
CDR3: CATLPPGGAEKLFF

V: TRBV7-8
CDR3: CASSLRGSKQTQYF

V: TRBV23-1
CDR3: CASTRTGNSYEQYF

V: TRBV7-2
CDR3: CASGTSTSTDTQYF

V: TRBV5-1
CDR3: CASSFPGLEEKLFF

V: TRBV19
CDR3: CASTLGTGDQPQHF

V: TRBV3-1/TRBV3-2
CDR3: CASSALGMNTEAFF

V: TRBV19
CDR3: CASSIIQTSGPTYEQYF

V: TRBV7-9
CDR3: CASSLWTTLHF

V: TRBV5-8
CDR3: CASRRGGRTEAFF

V: TRBV30
CDR3: CAWSLTGADTQYF

V: TRBV4-1
CDR3: CASSLIQGEAFF

V: TRBV5-6
CDR3: CASSFVTAYEQYF

V: TRBV4-1
CDR3: CASSRGRAGYNEQFF

V: TRBV7-9
CDR3: CASSHLVSLTYNEQFF

V: TRBV6-5
CDR3: CASSFSTGTTGYGYTF

V: TRBV5-1
CDR3: CASSTVEGDTEAFF

V: TRBV6-6
CDR3: CASSGEADTQYF

V: TRBV30
CDR3: CAWSRAVLRRTEAFF

V: TRBV9
CDR3: CASSAGTSPVYEQFF

V: TRBV5-1
CDR3: CASSSGTSGSIGELFF